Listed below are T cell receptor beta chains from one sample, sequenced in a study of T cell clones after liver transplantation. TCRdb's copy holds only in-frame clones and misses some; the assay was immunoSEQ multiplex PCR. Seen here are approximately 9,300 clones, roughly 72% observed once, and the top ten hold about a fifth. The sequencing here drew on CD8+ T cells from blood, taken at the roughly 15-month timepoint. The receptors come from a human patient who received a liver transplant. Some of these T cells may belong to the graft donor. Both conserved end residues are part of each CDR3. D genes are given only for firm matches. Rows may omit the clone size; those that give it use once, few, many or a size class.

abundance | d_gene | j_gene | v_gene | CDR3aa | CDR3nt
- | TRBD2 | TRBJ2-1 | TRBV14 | CASSQDMLAGIYNEQFF | TGTGCCAGCAGCCAAGATATGCTAGCGGGAATCTACAATGAGCAGTTCTTC
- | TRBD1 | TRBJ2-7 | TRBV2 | CASSERGDRESF | TGTGCCAGCAGTGAAAGGGGGGACAGGGAGAGTTTC
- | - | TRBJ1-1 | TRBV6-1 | CASSGNRAQNTEAFF | TGTGCCAGCAGTGGAAACAGGGCTCAGAACACTGAAGCTTTCTTT
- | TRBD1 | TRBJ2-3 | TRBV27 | CASSLSGDSTTSSTDTQYF | TGTGCCAGCAGTTTATCCGGGGACAGCACTACTTCTAGCACAGATACGCAGTATTTT
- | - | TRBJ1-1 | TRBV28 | CASRIDIMNTEAFF | TGTGCCAGCAGAATTGACATCATGAACACTGAAGCTTTCTTT
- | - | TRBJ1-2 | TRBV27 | CASSLSGQTYGYTF | TGTGCCAGCAGTTTATCCGGACAGACCTATGGCTACACCTTC
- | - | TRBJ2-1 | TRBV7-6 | CASSLVSGQSSYNEQFF | TGTGCCAGCAGCTTAGTGTCCGGGCAGAGCTCCTACAATGAGCAGTTCTTC
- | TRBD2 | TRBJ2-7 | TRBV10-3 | CAISESNQRGYEQYF | TGTGCCATCAGTGAGTCAAACCAGCGGGGGTACGAGCAGTACTTC
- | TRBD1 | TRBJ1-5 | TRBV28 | CASTLGTGEATKGQPQHF | TGTGCCAGCACCTTAGGGACAGGGGAAGCCACCAAGGGCCAGCCCCAGCATTTT
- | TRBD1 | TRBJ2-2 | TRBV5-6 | CASSSGQGNTGELFF | TGTGCCAGCAGCTCTGGACAGGGGAACACCGGGGAGCTGTTTTTT
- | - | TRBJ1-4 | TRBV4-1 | CASSQGVATNEKLFF | TGCGCCAGCAGCCAAGGTGTTGCAACTAATGAAAAACTGTTTTTT
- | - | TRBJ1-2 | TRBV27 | CASSSTGPWLPF | TGTGCCAGCAGTTCGACAGGTCCATGGCTACCCTTC
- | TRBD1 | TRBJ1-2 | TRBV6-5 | CASSYGQGLSGYTF | TGTGCCAGCAGTTATGGACAGGGGCTCAGTGGCTACACCTTC
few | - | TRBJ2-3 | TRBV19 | CASSSSLAGRSTDTQYF | TGTGCCAGTAGCAGCTCACTGGCGGGCCGAAGCACAGATACGCAGTATTTT
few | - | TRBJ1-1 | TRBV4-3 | CASSQDFAGATEAFF | TGCGCCAGCAGCCAAGATTTTGCAGGGGCCACTGAAGCTTTCTTT
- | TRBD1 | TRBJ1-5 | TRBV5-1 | CASSFGETGSSNQPQHF | TGCGCCAGCAGCTTTGGTGAGACAGGGAGTAGCAATCAGCCCCAGCATTTT
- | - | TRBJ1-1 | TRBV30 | CAWSVTEPNTEAFF | TGTGCCTGGAGTGTAACAGAGCCGAACACTGAAGCTTTCTTT